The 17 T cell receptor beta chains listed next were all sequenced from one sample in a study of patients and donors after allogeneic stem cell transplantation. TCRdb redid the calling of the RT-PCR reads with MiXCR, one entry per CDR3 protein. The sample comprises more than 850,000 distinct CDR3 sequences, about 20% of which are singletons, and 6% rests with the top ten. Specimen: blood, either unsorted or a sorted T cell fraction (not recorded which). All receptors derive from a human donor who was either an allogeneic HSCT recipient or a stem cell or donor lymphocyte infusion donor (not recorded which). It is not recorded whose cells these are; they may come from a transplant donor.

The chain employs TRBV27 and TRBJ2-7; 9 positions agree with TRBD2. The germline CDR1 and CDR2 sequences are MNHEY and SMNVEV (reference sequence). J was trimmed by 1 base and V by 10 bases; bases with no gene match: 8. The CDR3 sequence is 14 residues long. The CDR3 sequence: CATGWTSDSYEQYF. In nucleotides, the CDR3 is TGTGCCACGGGGTGGACTAGCGATTCCTACGAGCAGTACTTC.

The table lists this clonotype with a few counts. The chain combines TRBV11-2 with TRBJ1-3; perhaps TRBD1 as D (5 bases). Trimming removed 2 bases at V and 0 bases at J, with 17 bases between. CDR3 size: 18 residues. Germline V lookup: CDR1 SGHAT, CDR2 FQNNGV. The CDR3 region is CASSLPRGAATSGNTIYF. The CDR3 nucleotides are TGTGCCAGCAGCTTACCCCGAGGGGCAGCTACCTCTGGAAACACCATATATTTT.

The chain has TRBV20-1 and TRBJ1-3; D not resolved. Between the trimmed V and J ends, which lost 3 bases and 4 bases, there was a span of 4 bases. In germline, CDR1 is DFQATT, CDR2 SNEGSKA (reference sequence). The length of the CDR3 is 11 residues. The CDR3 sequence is CSASWGNTIYF. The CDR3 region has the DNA TGCAGTGCTAGTTGGGGAAACACCATATATTTT.

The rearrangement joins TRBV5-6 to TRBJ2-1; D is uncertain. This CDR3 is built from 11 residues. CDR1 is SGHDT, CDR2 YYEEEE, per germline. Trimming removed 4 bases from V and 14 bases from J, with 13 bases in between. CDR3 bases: TGTGCCAGCAGCCTGGGGAAGACTGAGTTCTTC. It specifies CASSLGKTEFF.

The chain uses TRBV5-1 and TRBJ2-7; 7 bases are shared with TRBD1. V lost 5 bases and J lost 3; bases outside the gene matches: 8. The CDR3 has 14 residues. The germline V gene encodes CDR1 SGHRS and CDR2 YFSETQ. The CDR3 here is CASRPGTADYEQYF. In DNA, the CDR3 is TGCGCCAGCAGACCCGGGACAGCGGACTACGAGCAGTACTTC.

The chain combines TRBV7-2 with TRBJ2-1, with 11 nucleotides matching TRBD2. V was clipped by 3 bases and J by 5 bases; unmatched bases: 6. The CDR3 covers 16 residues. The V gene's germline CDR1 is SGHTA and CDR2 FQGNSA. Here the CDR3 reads CASSLQLAGVDNEQFF. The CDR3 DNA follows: TGTGCCAGCAGCTTGCAACTAGCGGGAGTCGACAATGAGCAGTTCTTC.

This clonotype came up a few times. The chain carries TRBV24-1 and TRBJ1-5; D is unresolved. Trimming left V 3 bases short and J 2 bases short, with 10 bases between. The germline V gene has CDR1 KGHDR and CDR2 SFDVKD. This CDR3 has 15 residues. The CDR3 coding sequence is TGTGCCACCAGTGATGGCTCTGGGGGCAATCAGCCCCAGCATTTT. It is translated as CATSDGSGGNQPQHF.

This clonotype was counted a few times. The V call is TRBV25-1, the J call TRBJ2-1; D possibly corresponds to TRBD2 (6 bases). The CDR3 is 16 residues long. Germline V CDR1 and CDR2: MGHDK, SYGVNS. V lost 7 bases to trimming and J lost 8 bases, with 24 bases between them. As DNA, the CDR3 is TGTGCCAGCACTCCACGGACTACCGATCGTCCCGATGAGCAGTTCTTC. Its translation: CASTPRTTDRPDEQFF.

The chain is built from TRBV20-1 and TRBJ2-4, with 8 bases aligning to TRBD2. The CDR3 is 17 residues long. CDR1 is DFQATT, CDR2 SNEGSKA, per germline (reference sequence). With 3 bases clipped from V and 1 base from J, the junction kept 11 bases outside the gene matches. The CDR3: CSARVGAGVKAKNIQYF. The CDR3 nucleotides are TGCAGTGCTAGGGTGGGAGCGGGAGTCAAGGCCAAAAACATTCAGTACTTC.

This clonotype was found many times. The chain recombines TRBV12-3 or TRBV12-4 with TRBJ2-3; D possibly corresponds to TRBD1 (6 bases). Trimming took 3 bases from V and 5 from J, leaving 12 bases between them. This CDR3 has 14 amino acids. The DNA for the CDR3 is TGTGCCAGCAGTTTCACAGGGTTGGGAGATACGCAGTATTTT. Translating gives CASSFTGLGDTQYF.

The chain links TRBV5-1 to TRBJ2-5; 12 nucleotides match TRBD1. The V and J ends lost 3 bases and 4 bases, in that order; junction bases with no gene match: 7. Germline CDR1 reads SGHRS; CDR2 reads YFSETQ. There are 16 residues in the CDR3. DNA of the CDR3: TGCGCCAGCAGCTCCACCGGGACAGGGGGCCCAGAGACCCAGTACTTC. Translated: CASSSTGTGGPETQYF.

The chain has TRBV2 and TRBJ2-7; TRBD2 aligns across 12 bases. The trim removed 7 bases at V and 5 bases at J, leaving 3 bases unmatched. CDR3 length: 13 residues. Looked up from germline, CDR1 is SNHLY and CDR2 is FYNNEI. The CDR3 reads CASMGLAGDEQYF. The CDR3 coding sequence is TGTGCCAGCATGGGACTAGCGGGCGACGAGCAGTACTTC.

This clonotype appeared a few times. CDR3 nucleotide sequence: TGTGCCAGCAGTTTCCGGACTAGCGGGGGGGAGACCCAGTACTTC. It yields the protein CASSFRTSGGETQYF. J is TRBJ2-5 and V is TRBV12-3 or TRBV12-4; 14 bases match TRBD2. The CDR3 is 15 amino acids. V lost 3 bases, J lost 5 bases, and 2 bases stayed unmatched.

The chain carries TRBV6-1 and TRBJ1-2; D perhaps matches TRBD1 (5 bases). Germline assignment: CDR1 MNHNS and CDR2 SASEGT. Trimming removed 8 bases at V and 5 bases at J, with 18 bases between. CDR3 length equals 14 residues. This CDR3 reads CASSKEGAYYGYTF. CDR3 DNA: TGTGCCAGCTCCAAAGAAGGGGCCTATTATGGCTACACCTTC.

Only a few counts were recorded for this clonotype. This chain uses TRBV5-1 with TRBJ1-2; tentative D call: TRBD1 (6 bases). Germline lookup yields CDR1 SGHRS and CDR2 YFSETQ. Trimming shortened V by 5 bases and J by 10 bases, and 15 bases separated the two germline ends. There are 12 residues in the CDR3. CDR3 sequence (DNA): TGCGCCAGCAGGGATCGGACAGACCCCTACACCTTC. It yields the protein CASRDRTDPYTF.

DNA for the CDR3: TGTGCCAGCAGCAACCCTACAGGGGGTGAAAATTCACCCCTCCACTTT. The encoded protein is CASSNPTGGENSPLHF. J is TRBJ1-6 and V is TRBV3-1, with 8 bases identical to TRBD1. With V trimmed by 5 bases and J by 7 bases, 10 bases remained unmatched. Per the germline V gene, CDR1 is LGHDT and CDR2 is YNNKEL (reference sequence). The CDR3 contains 16 residues.

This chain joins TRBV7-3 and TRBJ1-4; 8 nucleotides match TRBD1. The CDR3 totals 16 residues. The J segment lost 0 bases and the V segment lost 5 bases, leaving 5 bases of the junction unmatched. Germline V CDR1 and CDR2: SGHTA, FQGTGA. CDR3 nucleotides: TGTGCCAGCAGCCTGAGACAGGGGACAACTAATGAAAAACTGTTTTTT. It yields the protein CASSLRQGTTNEKLFF.